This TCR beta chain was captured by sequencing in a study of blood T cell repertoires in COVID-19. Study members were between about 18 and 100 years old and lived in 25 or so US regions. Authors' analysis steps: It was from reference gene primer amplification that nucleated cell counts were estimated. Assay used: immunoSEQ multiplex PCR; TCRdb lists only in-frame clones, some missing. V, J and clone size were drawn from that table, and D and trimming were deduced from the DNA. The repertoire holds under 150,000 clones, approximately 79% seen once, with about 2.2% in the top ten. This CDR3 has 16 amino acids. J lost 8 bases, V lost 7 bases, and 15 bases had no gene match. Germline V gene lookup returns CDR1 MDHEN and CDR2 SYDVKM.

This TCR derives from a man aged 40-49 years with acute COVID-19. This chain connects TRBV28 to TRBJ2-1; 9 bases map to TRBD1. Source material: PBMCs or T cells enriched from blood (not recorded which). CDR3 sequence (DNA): TGTGCCAGCACCGTGGGCGGGACAGGGATTTTCTATGAGCAGTTCTTC. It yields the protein CASTVGGTGIFYEQFF.